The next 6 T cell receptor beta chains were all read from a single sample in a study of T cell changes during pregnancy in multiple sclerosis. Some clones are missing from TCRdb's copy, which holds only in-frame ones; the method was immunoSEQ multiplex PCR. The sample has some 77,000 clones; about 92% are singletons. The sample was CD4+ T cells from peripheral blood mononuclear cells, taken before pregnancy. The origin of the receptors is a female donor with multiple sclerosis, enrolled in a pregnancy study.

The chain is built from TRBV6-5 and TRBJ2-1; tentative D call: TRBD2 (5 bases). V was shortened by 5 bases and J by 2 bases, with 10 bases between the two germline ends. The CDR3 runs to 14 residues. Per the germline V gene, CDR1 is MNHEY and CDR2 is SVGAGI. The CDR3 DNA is TGTGCCAGCAGTCCTCTCGGGACCTACAATGAGCAGTTCTTC. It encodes CASSPLGTYNEQFF.

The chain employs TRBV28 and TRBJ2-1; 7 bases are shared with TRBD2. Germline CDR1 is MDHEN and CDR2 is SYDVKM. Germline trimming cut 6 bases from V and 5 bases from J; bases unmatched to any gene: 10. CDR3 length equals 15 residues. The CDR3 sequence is CASSRTGGVHNEQFF. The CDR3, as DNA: TGTGCCAGCAGCAGGACGGGGGGAGTCCACAATGAGCAGTTCTTC.

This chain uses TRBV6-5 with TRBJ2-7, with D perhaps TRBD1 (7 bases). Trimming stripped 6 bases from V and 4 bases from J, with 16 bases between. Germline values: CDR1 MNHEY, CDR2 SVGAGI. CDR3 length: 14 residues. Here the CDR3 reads CASREGAHRYEQYF. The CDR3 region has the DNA TGTGCCAGCAGGGAGGGGGCGCATCGGTACGAGCAGTACTTC.

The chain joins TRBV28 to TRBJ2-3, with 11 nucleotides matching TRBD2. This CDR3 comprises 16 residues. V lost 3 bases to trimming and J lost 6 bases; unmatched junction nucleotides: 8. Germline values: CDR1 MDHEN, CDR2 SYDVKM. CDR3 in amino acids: CASSLGTSGVGDTQYF. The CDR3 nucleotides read TGTGCCAGCAGTTTGGGGACTAGCGGAGTTGGGGATACGCAGTATTTT.

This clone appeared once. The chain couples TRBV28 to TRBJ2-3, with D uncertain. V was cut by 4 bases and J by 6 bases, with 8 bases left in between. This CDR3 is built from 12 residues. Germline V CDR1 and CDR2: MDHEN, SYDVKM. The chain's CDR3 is CASSSSGDTQYF. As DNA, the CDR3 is TGTGCCAGCAGTTCATCCGGGGATACGCAGTATTTT.

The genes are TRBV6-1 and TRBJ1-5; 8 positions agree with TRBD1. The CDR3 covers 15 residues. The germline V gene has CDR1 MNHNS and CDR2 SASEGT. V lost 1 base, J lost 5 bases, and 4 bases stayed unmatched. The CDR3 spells CASSEGTGRHQPQHF. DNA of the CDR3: TGTGCCAGCAGTGAAGGGACAGGGCGGCATCAGCCCCAGCATTTT.